Sequencing of this T cell receptor beta chain was carried out in a study of Graves' ophthalmopathy and Graves' hyperthyroidism. As the template, RNA transcripts were used to amplify TCR beta CDR3 regions. HTBI-primed RT-PCR formed the first round, and a multiplex PCR formed the second. MiXCR, applied by TCRdb to the multiplex PCR reads, yields one record per CDR3 protein. The sample holds around 1,000,000 distinct CDR3 sequences, about 38% seen once. Concerning this clonotype itself: Its specificity is not known.

The V end was cut by 1 base, the J end by 6 bases, with 9 bases between. The germline CDR1 and CDR2 sequences are WSHSY and SAAADI. This CDR3 spans 13 amino acids. Findings and limits, study-wide: The study's model predicted ophthalmopathy progression at 70.59% sensitivity and about 78% specificity. The 13-signature model separated ophthalmopathy from stable hyperthyroidism at roughly 90% sensitivity and roughly 80% specificity.

The TCR comes from an adult man with Graves' hyperthyroidism. The chain joins TRBV10-2 to TRBJ1-2, with D tentatively TRBD1 (5 bases). Sequenced input: peripheral blood or thyroid tissue (not recorded which). CDR3 sequence (DNA): TGCGCCAGCAGTGAGTATGGGGCGGATGGCTACACCTTC. It codes for CASSEYGADGYTF.